Below, 32 T cell receptor beta chains from the same sample are listed, as sequenced in a study of blood T cell repertoires in COVID-19. Assay: immunoSEQ multiplex PCR; the TCRdb copy retains only in-frame clones and omits some. Of about 51,000 clones listed, roughly 90% are singletons. The source material was peripheral blood. Receptors were obtained from a man aged 60 to 75 with acute or convalescent COVID-19.

The CDR3 DNA is TGTGCCAGCAGCCCCAACCAGGATCAGCCCCAGCATTTT. Its protein product is CASSPNQDQPQHF. The gene calls are TRBV7-9 and TRBJ1-5; D not resolved. This CDR3 contains 13 residues. Germline V lookup: CDR1 SEHNR, CDR2 FQNEAQ (reference sequence). V lost 5 bases to trimming and J lost 5 bases, with 10 bases between them.

This chain joins TRBV9 and TRBJ2-2; D may be TRBD1 (6 bases). Germline values: CDR1 SGDLS, CDR2 YYNGEE. The CDR3 consists of 15 residues. Trimming took off 0 bases at V and 1 base at J, with 7 bases between the two ends. The CDR3 spells CASSVEDRNTGELFF. Here the CDR3 DNA reads TGTGCCAGCAGCGTAGAGGACAGGAACACCGGGGAGCTGTTTTTT.

The chain links TRBV4-2 to TRBJ1-4; D gene ambiguous. The germline V gene encodes CDR1 LGHNA and CDR2 YNFKEQ. The V end lost 4 bases, the J end lost 6 bases, and 15 bases lay between the germline ends. The CDR3 spans 15 residues. The CDR3 reads CASSPVRREHEKLFF. The CDR3 region has the DNA TGTGCCAGCAGCCCAGTAAGGAGGGAGCATGAAAAACTGTTTTTT.

This chain connects TRBV7-2 to TRBJ2-7; tentatively, D is TRBD1 (6 bases). Trimming removed 5 bases at V and 7 bases at J, with 18 bases between. Germline values: CDR1 SGHTA, CDR2 FQGNSA. The CDR3 sequence is 14 residues long. The DNA of the CDR3 is TGTGCCAGCAGCGCGACAGGCCCGGTGGGAGAGCAGTACTTC. Protein: CASSATGPVGEQYF.

The chain combines TRBV7-2 with TRBJ1-2; perhaps TRBD1 as D (5 bases). CDR1 is SGHTA and CDR2 is FQGNSA in the germline V gene. The V and J ends lost 5 bases and 1 base respectively, with 8 bases between them. This CDR3 has 13 amino acids. The CDR3 protein is CASSAGLNYGYTF. In DNA form, the CDR3 reads TGTGCCAGCAGCGCGGGGCTTAACTATGGCTACACCTTC. The entire variable domain, with the rest obtained from reference TRBV7-2 and TRBJ1-2, is as follows: GAGVSQSPSNKVTEKGKDVELRCDPISGHTALYWYRQSLGQGLEFLIYFQGNSAPDKSGLPSDRFSAERTGGSVSTLTIQRTQQEDSAVYLCASSAGLNYGYTFGSGTRLTVV.

This rearrangement joins TRBV4-2 to TRBJ1-6; tentatively, D is TRBD1 (5 bases). Germline V gene data show CDR1 as LGHNA and CDR2 as YNFKEQ. Between the trimmed V and J ends, which lost 6 bases and 6 bases, there was a span of 18 bases. CDR3 length: 16 residues. The CDR3 sequence is CASSADDREVNSPLHF. Written as DNA, the CDR3 is TGTGCCAGCAGTGCCGATGACAGAGAAGTTAATTCACCCCTCCACTTT.

This clone was observed a handful of times. The chain couples TRBV6-5 to TRBJ2-7; maybe TRBD1 (6 bases). The germline V gene has CDR1 MNHEY and CDR2 SVGAGI. The V and J ends lost 2 bases and 2 bases respectively, with 10 bases between them. The CDR3 length is 14 residues. CDR3 in DNA: TGTGCCAGCAGTTACCTCGACAGGACCTACGAGCAGTACTTC. It codes for CASSYLDRTYEQYF.

The sample holds one count of this clone. This chain connects TRBV5-4 to TRBJ1-2, with 11 positions matching TRBD1. CDR1 and CDR2 from the germline V gene are SGHNT and YYREEE (reference sequence). Trimming at V came to 4 bases and at J to 4 bases, leaving 6 bases not matched to a gene. The CDR3 is 15 residues long. CDR3 protein: CASSPGQGGGYGYTF. As DNA, the CDR3 is TGTGCCAGCAGCCCGGGACAGGGGGGTGGCTATGGCTACACCTTC.

DNA of the CDR3: TGTGCCAGCAGCGCCCACCCCAGGGGAGAGGGCGGGGAGCTGTTTTTT. This translates into CASSAHPRGEGGELFF. This chain connects TRBV9 to TRBJ2-2, with D tentatively TRBD1 (6 bases). Trimming pared 3 bases from V and 7 bases from J, leaving 19 bases between. This CDR3 contains 16 residues. Germline CDR1 and CDR2: SGDLS and YYNGEE.

This chain uses TRBV4-2 with TRBJ2-3, with D perhaps matching TRBD2 (5 bases). This CDR3 contains 19 residues. CDR1 and CDR2 from the germline V gene are LGHNA and YNFKEQ. Deletions cut 1 base from V and 0 bases from J, with 20 bases between. The CDR3 loop reads CASSQGSRSDLSSTDTQYF. The CDR3 region has the DNA TGTGCCAGCAGCCAAGGGTCGCGCTCGGACTTGTCTAGCACAGATACGCAGTATTTT.

This clone has just one count. The chain is built from TRBV29-1 and TRBJ1-1, with D possibly matching TRBD1 (5 bases). The CDR3 is 13 amino acids. Between the trimmed V and J ends, which lost 5 bases and 5 bases, there was a span of 15 bases. CDR1 is SQVTM, CDR2 ANQGSEA, per germline. CDR3: CSVFRDSSTEAFF. The CDR3 nucleotides read TGCAGCGTTTTCAGGGATAGTTCGACTGAAGCTTTCTTT. The full variable domain, in which reference TRBV29-1 and TRBJ1-1 provide the parts outside the CDR3, is SAVISQKPSRDICQRGTSLTIQCQVDSQVTMMFWYRQQPGQSLTLIATANQGSEATYESGFVIDKFPISRPNLTFSTLTVSNMSPEDSSIYLCSVFRDSSTEAFFGQGTRLTVV.

The V and J genes are TRBV6-5 and TRBJ2-2, with 10 bases matching TRBD1. The germline V gene has CDR1 MNHEY and CDR2 SVGAGI. Losses at the gene ends were 4 bases for V and 7 bases for J; bases not matched to a gene: 3. The CDR3 runs 14 residues. For the CDR3, the DNA is TGTGCCAGCAGTTGGACAGGGGGTGGCGGGGAGCTGTTTTTT. Translating gives CASSWTGGGGELFF.

This chain uses TRBV10-2 with TRBJ2-7, with 10 bases that match TRBD2. Germline CDR1 is WSHSY and CDR2 is SAAADI. CDR3 length: 17 residues. J gave up 4 bases and V 4 bases, and 13 bases lay outside the gene matches. DNA of the CDR3: TGCGCCAGCAGTGGGTTAGCGGGGGGTATCCCCGGGTACGAGCAGTACTTC. This gives the protein CASSGLAGGIPGYEQYF.

The chain links TRBV4-1 to TRBJ2-1; 7 positions match TRBD2. CDR3 length: 16 amino acids. The junction had 13 bases not matched to a gene; V was cut back by 5 bases and J by 6 bases. In germline, CDR1 is MGHRA, CDR2 YSYEKL. CDR3 region: CASSKIAGAVPNEQFF. CDR3 nucleotide sequence: TGCGCCAGCAGCAAGATAGCGGGCGCCGTACCCAATGAGCAGTTCTTC.

This clone was counted once. CDR3 amino acids: CSASKPGLAGVGQETQYF. CDR3 coding DNA: TGCAGTGCTAGTAAACCGGGACTAGCGGGAGTCGGACAAGAGACCCAGTACTTC. The chain links TRBV20-1 to TRBJ2-5, with 14 positions matching TRBD2. The CDR3 is made up of 18 amino acids. After removal of 3 bases from V and 2 bases from J, the junction contained 11 bases not matched to a gene. Per germline, CDR1 DFQATT and CDR2 SNEGSKA (reference sequence).

The CDR3 region has the DNA TGTGCCAGCAGCGTAGATATCGGCACAGATACGCAGTATTTT. This encodes CASSVDIGTDTQYF. The rearrangement uses TRBV9 and TRBJ2-3; D is undetermined. CDR1 SGDLS and CDR2 YYNGEE come from the germline V gene. Trimming shortened V by 0 bases and J by 1 base, and 6 bases separated the two germline ends. The CDR3 is made up of 14 amino acids. The whole variable domain, remainder taken from reference TRBV9 and TRBJ2-3, is DSGVTQTPKHLITATGQRVTLRCSPRSGDLSVYWYQQSLDQGLQFLIQYYNGEERAKGNILERFSAQQFPDLHSELNLSSLELGDSALYFCASSVDIGTDTQYFGPGTRLTVL.

In its sample, this clone was seen once. V and J are TRBV6-1 and TRBJ1-4; tentative D call: TRBD1 (5 bases). Deletions cut 0 bases from V and 5 bases from J, with 13 bases between. The CDR3 contains 16 residues. Per germline, CDR1 MNHNS and CDR2 SASEGT. The DNA of the CDR3 is TGTGCCAGCAGTGAAGCTGGTTTCACAGGAAATGAAAAACTGTTTTTT. Protein sequence: CASSEAGFTGNEKLFF.

The chain is built from TRBV18 and TRBJ1-1; TRBD1 aligns across 8 bases. The V gene end was trimmed by 4 bases and the J gene end by 3 bases; junction bases not matched to a gene: 1. Germline V lookup: CDR1 KGHSH, CDR2 LQKENI. There are 13 residues in the CDR3. DNA for the CDR3: TGTGCCAGCTCACTACAGGGGGACACTGAAGCTTTCTTT. Translation gives CASSLQGDTEAFF.

The chain couples TRBV28 to TRBJ1-2; 10 bases match TRBD1. The CDR3 runs 13 residues. After removal of 4 bases from V and 8 bases from J, the junction contained 4 bases not matched to a gene. Germline-derived CDR1 and CDR2 are MDHEN and SYDVKM. CDR3 amino acids: CASSSRTGGGYTF. The DNA for the CDR3 is TGTGCCAGCAGTTCAAGGACAGGGGGAGGCTACACCTTC.

This rearrangement joins TRBV10-1 to TRBJ2-3, with D perhaps TRBD2 (6 bases). Germline V gene data show CDR1 as WNHNN and CDR2 as SYGVQD (reference sequence). CDR3 size: 13 residues. Trimming shortened V by 5 bases and J by 3 bases, and 9 bases separated the two germline ends. This CDR3 reads CASSPGTTDTQYF. DNA of the CDR3: TGCGCCAGCAGTCCCGGGACTACAGATACGCAGTATTTT.

In the case of this clone: A junction end diverges from the germline sequence, so it may reflect a read error. The chain carries TRBV7-7 and TRBJ1-2; 11 bases agree with TRBD1. The CDR3 consists of 19 residues. Germline lookup yields CDR1 SSHAT and CDR2 FNYEAQ (reference sequence). The CDR3 region is CASSSGQGAIGIHNYGYTF. The CDR3, as DNA: TGTGCTAGCAGCTCAGGACAGGGGGCGATTGGTATACATAACTATGGCTACACCTTC.

The sample holds one count of this clone. The chain links TRBV2 to TRBJ2-3; TRBD2 might be the D (6 bases). The germline V and J ends were trimmed by 7 bases and 5 bases, with 19 bases remaining between them. Germline CDR1 SNHLY, CDR2 FYNNEI. The CDR3 length is 15 residues. The CDR3 reads CASIRRVTVGDTQYF. In DNA, the CDR3 is TGTGCCAGCATTAGGAGGGTAACGGTCGGAGATACGCAGTATTTT.

The chain has TRBV6-1 and TRBJ1-2; 9 bases are shared with TRBD1. Unmatched junction bases numbered 12, after V lost 2 bases and J lost 8 bases. The CDR3 is 16 amino acids. Per germline, CDR1 MNHNS and CDR2 SASEGT. In DNA form, the CDR3 reads TGTGCCAGCAGTGAATTTTTTAGACAGGGGGAGGGAGGCTACACCTTC. Its translation: CASSEFFRQGEGGYTF.

The gene calls are TRBV6-5 and TRBJ1-1; 8 nucleotides agree with TRBD1. In germline, CDR1 is MNHEY, CDR2 SVGAGI. With V trimmed by 2 bases and J by 4 bases, 3 bases remained unmatched. The CDR3 contains 14 residues. In DNA, the CDR3 is TGTGCCAGCAGTTACCGGACAGGGCTCACTGAAGCTTTCTTT. Translated, it gives CASSYRTGLTEAFF.

This clone was detected only once. The genes are TRBV5-1 and TRBJ2-1; TRBD2 agrees at 8 bases. Losses at the gene ends were 0 bases for V and 2 bases for J; bases not matched to a gene: 1. Germline CDR1 and CDR2: SGHRS and YFSETQ. The CDR3 contains 15 residues. CDR3 bases: TGCGCCAGCAGCTTGGCTAGCGGGCCCTACAATGAGCAGTTCTTC. This codes for CASSLASGPYNEQFF.

The CDR3 protein is CASSSLPTGPYTF. The CDR3 DNA reads as TGTGCCAGCAGCTCGTTACCGACAGGGCCCTACACCTTC. This chain links TRBV2 with TRBJ1-2; 7 bases map to TRBD1. CDR1 and CDR2 (germline): SNHLY, FYNNEI. This CDR3 spans 13 amino acids. V shed 6 bases and J 10 bases; nucleotides not matched to a gene: 11.

The chain links TRBV10-2 to TRBJ2-3; 12 bases line up with TRBD1. CDR3 length equals 17 residues. Trimming took 7 bases from V and 6 from J; bases not matched to a gene: 14. CDR1 and CDR2 from the germline V gene are WSHSY and SAAADI. The CDR3 region is CASTDLPGQGASDTQYF. The CDR3 DNA reads as TGCGCCAGCACCGATCTACCGGGACAGGGGGCGTCGGATACGCAGTATTTT.

J is TRBJ2-1 and V is TRBV2, with D tentatively TRBD2 (5 bases). The V gene's germline CDR1 is SNHLY and CDR2 FYNNEI. Trimming left V 5 bases short and J 11 bases short, with 13 bases between. The CDR3 has 12 amino acids. The CDR3 sequence: CASSSMTNQQFF. As DNA, the CDR3 is TGTGCCAGCAGTTCCATGACTAACCAGCAGTTCTTC.

The chain combines TRBV7-9 with TRBJ2-1, with 10 bases matching TRBD2. The ends lost 1 base at V and 2 bases at J; junction bases unmatched: 2. CDR1 and CDR2 from the germline V gene are SEHNR and FQNEAQ (reference sequence). The CDR3 sequence is 16 residues long. The CDR3 here is CASSLDSGGTYNEQFF. CDR3 in DNA: TGTGCCAGCAGCTTAGATAGCGGGGGGACCTACAATGAGCAGTTCTTC.

This chain joins TRBV7-9 and TRBJ1-2, with D tentatively TRBD1 (5 bases). The CDR3 consists of 14 residues. V lost 0 bases to trimming and J lost 4 bases, with 9 bases between them. Looked up from germline, CDR1 is SEHNR and CDR2 is FQNEAQ (reference sequence). The CDR3 DNA reads TGTGCCAGCAGCTTAGCGGGGGGTGTCTATGGCTACACCTTC. As protein: CASSLAGGVYGYTF.

The rearrangement joins TRBV5-1 to TRBJ1-6; 9 bases match TRBD1. The CDR3 runs 15 residues. Germline lookup yields CDR1 SGHRS and CDR2 YFSETQ. V lost 4 bases, J lost 7 bases, and 6 bases stayed unmatched. The CDR3 DNA sequence: TGCGCCAGCAGCATACAGGGGGCGCAGAATTCACCCCTCCACTTT. Protein: CASSIQGAQNSPLHF.

There are a few counts of this clone. The V call is TRBV4-3, the J call TRBJ1-3; D gene ambiguous. The CDR3 runs to 15 residues. Germline CDR1 and CDR2: LGHNA and YSLEER. Trimming took 1 base from V and 2 from J, leaving 9 bases between them. CDR3 residues: CASSQVLQAGNTIYF. CDR3 coding DNA: TGCGCCAGCAGCCAAGTCCTTCAGGCTGGAAACACCATATATTTT.